One TCR beta chain is described in this entry. Its antigen is not identified. The sample is drawn from a study of cytomegalovirus exposure and HLA in healthy donors. This CDR3 is 14 amino acids long. Trimming took off 4 bases at V and 0 bases at J, with 10 bases between the two ends. The germline CDR1 and CDR2 sequences are SQVTM and ANQGSEA. The PCR used 60 Vbeta and 13 Jbeta primers. Some clones are missing from TCRdb's copy, which holds only in-frame ones; the method was immunoSEQ multiplex PCR. The data show 85,000 to 130,000 clones, 75% seen once. Study results and caveats: It has been reported that TCR beta sequences accurately predicted the HLA-A and HLA-B alleles of most subjects. Later on, a genetic analysis was performed. It linked a missense variant in DCLRE1C with V- and J-gene trimming of TCR beta.

The receptor was derived from a man in his forties or fifties in good health and CMV-seronegative. Sequencing used PBMCs. The V and J genes are TRBV29-1 and TRBJ2-1, with a possible D match to TRBD1 (6 bases). The CDR3 protein is CSVVRGSSYNEQFF. The CDR3 coding sequence is TGCAGCGTTGTTAGGGGGAGCTCCTACAATGAGCAGTTCTTC.